This T cell receptor beta chain was observed in a study of OX40 agonist ivuxolimab in advanced cancers. Overall study: Ivuxolimab doses were 0.01, 0.1, 0.3, 1.5, 3 or 10 mg/kg every 2 weeks.

Study findings and constraints: Clonal expansion among partial responders at 0.1-3.0 mg/kg ranked near the lowest.

Germline CDR1 reads SGHRS; CDR2 reads YFSETQ. The V end was cut by 2 bases, the J end by 0 bases, with 5 bases between. CDR3 length: 13 amino acids. TCRdb keeps only in-frame clones here, not all; method: immunoSEQ multiplex PCR. The table has about 59,000 clones, approximately 86% seen once. This clone has a single count. Antigen specificity is unknown. The timepoints at which blood was sampled were baseline, cycle 4 day 1, and cycle 7 day 1. The V and J genes are TRBV5-1 and TRBJ1-1; D is unclear. The material sequenced was CD4+ or CD8+ T cells sorted from blood, taken in a trial of the OX40 agonist ivuxolimab. The TCR originated in an adult with an advanced solid tumor such as melanoma, head and neck, liver or kidney cancer. The CDR3 protein is CASSFSVNTEAFF. The CDR3 nucleotides are TGCGCCAGCAGCTTCTCAGTGAACACTGAAGCTTTCTTT.